Shown below are 5 T cell receptor beta chains from a single sample sequenced in a study of blood T cell repertoires in COVID-19. The method was immunoSEQ multiplex PCR; TCRdb's version includes in-frame clones alone and lacks a portion of them. The sample has 280,000 or so clones; about nine tenths are singletons. The specimen was peripheral blood. The receptors were gathered from a woman aged 60 to 75 with acute or convalescent COVID-19.

The V and J genes are TRBV10-3 and TRBJ2-1; D gene unclear. The CDR3 has 13 amino acids. V lost 8 bases and J lost 0, with 8 bases in between. Germline values: CDR1 ENHRY, CDR2 SYGVKD. Here the CDR3 reads CAIVGGSYNEQFF. DNA for the CDR3: TGTGCCATCGTCGGCGGCTCCTACAATGAGCAGTTCTTC.

V and J are TRBV19 and TRBJ2-1; D may be TRBD1 (6 bases). The length of the CDR3 is 16 residues. Germline loops: CDR1 LNHDA, CDR2 SQIVND (reference sequence). V was trimmed by 4 bases and J by 5 bases, leaving 18 bases between them. The chain's CDR3 is CASSRGPTRGNNEQFF. As DNA, the CDR3 is TGTGCCAGTAGTAGGGGGCCTACGAGGGGTAACAATGAGCAGTTCTTC.

V is TRBV28 and J is TRBJ1-1, with TRBD1 identical over 7 bases. The CDR3 spans 13 residues. Germline CDR1 is MDHEN and CDR2 is SYDVKM. Losses at the gene ends were 9 bases for V and 5 bases for J; bases not matched to a gene: 9. This CDR3 reads CASYPGQNTEAFF. In nucleotides, the CDR3 is TGTGCCAGTTATCCGGGACAGAATACTGAAGCTTTCTTT.

This clone has a handful of counts. The sample carries other DNA sequences with the same CDR3. The chain uses TRBV9 and TRBJ2-2; D may be TRBD1 (5 bases). V was trimmed by 0 bases and J by 4 bases, leaving 10 bases between them. Germline CDR1 reads SGDLS; CDR2 reads YYNGEE. This CDR3 has 15 residues. The CDR3 DNA follows: TGTGCCAGCAGCGTAGGTGGGGCCGGCACCGGGGAGCTGTTTTTT. Residues: CASSVGGAGTGELFF.

This sequence joins TRBV29-1 and TRBJ2-2; TRBD2 matches 9 bases. CDR1 is SQVTM, CDR2 ANQGSEA, per germline. V shed 4 bases and J 6 bases; nucleotides not matched to a gene: 3. The CDR3 length is 13 residues. The CDR3 nucleotides are TGCAGCGTTGTAGCGGGAGAGGCCGGGGAGCTGTTTTTT. It is translated as CSVVAGEAGELFF.